Presented here are 7 T cell receptor beta chains from one specimen sequenced in a study of T cell responses to AZD1222 COVID-19 vaccine. The assay was immunoSEQ multiplex PCR, and TCRdb's table has in-frame clones only and misses some. The sample records 130,000 or so clones, approximately 83% being singletons. The sample was peripheral blood, taken on day 0 of AZD1222 vaccination. Every receptor here comes from an adult in good health.

The J gene is TRBJ1-1, the V gene TRBV20-1; the D is unclear. CDR1 DFQATT and CDR2 SNEGSKA come from the germline V gene (reference sequence). Trimming pared 3 bases from V and 8 bases from J, leaving 16 bases between. The CDR3 has 13 residues. This CDR3 is CSASLKAAGEAFF. The CDR3 DNA reads TGCAGTGCTAGTCTAAAGGCGGCCGGAGAAGCTTTCTTT.

The chain uses TRBV15 and TRBJ2-4, with 12 bases aligning to TRBD2. Per germline, CDR1 LNHNV and CDR2 YYDKDF (reference sequence). This CDR3 contains 19 residues. V shed 0 bases and J 1 base; nucleotides not matched to a gene: 7. The CDR3 spells CATSRDGLAGGLAKNIQYF. The CDR3 DNA follows: TGTGCCACCAGCAGAGATGGTCTAGCGGGAGGGTTGGCCAAAAACATTCAGTACTTC.

V is TRBV6-5 and J is TRBJ2-7; no clear D. Germline CDR1 and CDR2: MNHEY and SVGAGI. V shed 0 bases and J shed 0 bases, with 6 bases lying between them. CDR3 length equals 14 residues. Written as DNA, the CDR3 is TGTGCCAGCAGTTACTCGCCTCACTCCTACGAGCAGTACTTC. This codes for CASSYSPHSYEQYF.

The chain is built from TRBV7-2 and TRBJ2-5; 12 bases match TRBD2. Looked up from germline, CDR1 is SGHTA and CDR2 is FQGNSA. The CDR3 covers 17 residues. Trimming at V came to 5 bases and at J to 5 bases, leaving 12 bases not matched to a gene. The CDR3 sequence: CASSASSGGAMTETQYF. For the CDR3, the DNA is TGTGCCAGCAGCGCATCTAGCGGGGGGGCCATGACGGAGACCCAGTACTTC. Drawing the rest from reference TRBV7-2 and TRBJ2-5, the complete variable domain is GAGVSQSPSNKVTEKGKDVELRCDPISGHTALYWYRQSLGQGLEFLIYFQGNSAPDKSGLPSDRFSAERTGGSVSTLTIQRTQQEDSAVYLCASSASSGGAMTETQYFGPGTRLLVL.

This clone was seen more than once but under ten times. The J gene is TRBJ1-4, the V gene TRBV6-2 or TRBV6-3; tentatively, D is TRBD1 (5 bases). The V end lost 2 bases, the J end lost 8 bases, and 12 bases lay between the germline ends. Germline CDR1 MNHEY, CDR2 SVGEGT. The CDR3 is made up of 14 amino acids. The CDR3: CASSYPGPAEKLFF. The CDR3 DNA reads TGTGCCAGCAGTTACCCGGGGCCTGCCGAAAAACTGTTTTTT.

V and J are TRBV18 and TRBJ2-1; 9 bases match TRBD2. This CDR3 is 14 amino acids long. Germline CDR1 KGHSH, CDR2 LQKENI. V was pared by 3 bases and J by 5 bases, with 2 bases of the junction left unmatched. CDR3 amino acids: CASSPGLANNEQFF. CDR3 in DNA: TGTGCCAGCTCACCTGGACTAGCGAACAATGAGCAGTTCTTC. Full variable domain (remainder filled in from reference TRBV18 and TRBJ2-1): NAGVMQNPRHLVRRRGQEARLRCSPMKGHSHVYWYRQLPEEGLKFMVYLQKENIIDESGMPKERFSAEFPKEGPSILRIQQVVRGDSAAYFCASSPGLANNEQFFGPGTRLTVL.

This clone was seen a handful of times. The chain uses TRBV19 and TRBJ1-1, with D unresolved. CDR1 is LNHDA and CDR2 is SQIVND in the germline V gene (reference sequence). The germline V and J ends were trimmed by 0 bases and 0 bases, with 5 bases remaining between them. CDR3 size: 14 residues. The CDR3 here is CASSIEPLNTEAFF. The CDR3 region has the DNA TGTGCCAGTAGTATAGAACCCTTGAACACTGAAGCTTTCTTT.